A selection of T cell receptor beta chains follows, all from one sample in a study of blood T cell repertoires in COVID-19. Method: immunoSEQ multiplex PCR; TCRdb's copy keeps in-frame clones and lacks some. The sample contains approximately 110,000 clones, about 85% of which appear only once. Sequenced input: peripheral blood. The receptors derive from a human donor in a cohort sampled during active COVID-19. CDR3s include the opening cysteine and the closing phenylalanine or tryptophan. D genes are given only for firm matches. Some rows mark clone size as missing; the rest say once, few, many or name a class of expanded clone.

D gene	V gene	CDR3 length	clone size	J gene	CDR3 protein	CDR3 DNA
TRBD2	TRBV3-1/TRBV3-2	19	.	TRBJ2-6	CASSRRSSGGLSGANVLTF	TGTGCCAGCAGCCGACGGTCTAGCGGGGGGCTCTCTGGGGCCAACGTCCTGACTTTC
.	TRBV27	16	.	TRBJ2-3	CASRPSTGTLTDTQYF	TGTGCCAGCAGACCATCCACCGGGACTCTTACAGATACGCAGTATTTT
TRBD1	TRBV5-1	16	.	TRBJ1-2	CASSLEIPTGGYGYTF	TGCGCCAGCAGCTTGGAAATCCCGACAGGGGGGTATGGCTACACCTTC
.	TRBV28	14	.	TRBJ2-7	CASSPGRGPYEQYF	TGTGCCAGCAGCCCCGGCAGGGGACCCTACGAGCAGTACTTC
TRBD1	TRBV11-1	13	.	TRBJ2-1	CASSDRGLNEQFF	TGTGCCAGCTCGGACAGGGGACTCAATGAGCAGTTCTTC
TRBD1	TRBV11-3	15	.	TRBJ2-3	CASSQQGAKADTQYF	TGTGCCAGCAGCCAACAGGGGGCTAAGGCAGATACGCAGTATTTT
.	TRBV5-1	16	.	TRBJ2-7	CASSLDVRGLAYEQYF	TGCGCCAGCAGCTTGGACGTCAGGGGCCTGGCCTACGAGCAGTACTTC
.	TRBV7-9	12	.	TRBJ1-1	CASSHQNTEAFF	TGTGCCAGCAGCCATCAGAACACTGAAGCTTTCTTT
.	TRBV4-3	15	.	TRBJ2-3	CASRFRTGSTDTQYF	TGCGCCAGCAGATTTCGGACGGGGAGCACAGATACGCAGTATTTT
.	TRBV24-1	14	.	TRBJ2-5	CATSDSRRAETQYF	TGTGCCACCAGTGATTCCCGCAGGGCAGAGACCCAGTACTTC
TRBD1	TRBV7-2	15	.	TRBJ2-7	CASSWTGLVSYEQYF	TGTGCCAGCAGCTGGACAGGGCTAGTCTCCTACGAGCAGTACTTC
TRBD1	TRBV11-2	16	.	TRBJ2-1	CASSDLTGSYRYEQFF	TGTGCCAGCAGTGACTTGACAGGGTCATATAGGTATGAGCAGTTCTTC
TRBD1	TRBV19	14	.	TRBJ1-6	CASRDDRANSPLHF	TGTGCCAGTAGAGATGACAGGGCTAATTCACCCCTCCACTTT
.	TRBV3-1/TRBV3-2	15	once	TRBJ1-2	CASSQVWPETYGYTF	TGTGCCAGCAGCCAAGTTTGGCCGGAGACTTATGGCTACACCTTC
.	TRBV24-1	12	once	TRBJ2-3	CATMGSTDTQYF	TGTGCCACCATGGGCAGCACAGATACGCAGTATTTT
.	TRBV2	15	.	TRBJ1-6	CASRVYSSYNSPLHF	TGTGCCAGCAGGGTCTATAGCTCCTATAATTCACCCCTCCACTTT
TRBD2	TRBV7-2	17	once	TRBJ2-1	CASSLLVAGGRQKKQFF	TGTGCCAGCAGCTTACTGGTAGCCGGCGGGAGGCAAAAGAAGCAGTTCTTC
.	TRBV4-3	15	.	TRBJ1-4	CASSQEGRVEEKLFF	TGCGCCAGCAGCCAGGAGGGCCGGGTCGAAGAAAAACTGTTTTTT
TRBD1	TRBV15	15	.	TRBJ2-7	CATSRGDRTTGEQYF	TGTGCCACCAGCAGAGGGGACAGGACCACAGGCGAGCAGTACTTC
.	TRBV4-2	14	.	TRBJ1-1	CASSQVPLGGVAFF	TGTGCCAGCAGCCAAGTGCCCTTGGGAGGAGTGGCTTTCTTT
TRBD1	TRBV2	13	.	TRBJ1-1	CASMDRGKTEAFF	TGTGCCAGCATGGACAGGGGAAAGACTGAAGCTTTCTTT
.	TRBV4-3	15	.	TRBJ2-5	CASSQGLGAGETQYF	TGCGCCAGCAGCCAAGGGCTGGGGGCTGGGGAGACCCAGTACTTC
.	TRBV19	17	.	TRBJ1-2	CASSIDLRSRINYGYTF	TGTGCCAGTAGTATAGATCTAAGGTCCAGGATAAACTATGGCTACACCTTC
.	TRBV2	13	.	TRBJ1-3	CASSRGTGNTIYF	TGTGCCAGCAGTAGAGGAACTGGAAACACCATATATTTT
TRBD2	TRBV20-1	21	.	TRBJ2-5	CSASCPGLAGFVELYQETQYF	TGCAGTGCTAGTTGCCCGGGACTAGCGGGATTTGTTGAGTTGTACCAAGAGACCCAGTACTTC
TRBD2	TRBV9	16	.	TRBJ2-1	CASSVGGTSGSHEQFF	TGTGCCAGCAGCGTAGGAGGGACTAGCGGGAGCCATGAGCAGTTCTTC
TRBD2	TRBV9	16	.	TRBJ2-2	CASSVAGLAGAGELFF	TGTGCCAGCAGCGTAGCTGGGCTAGCGGGAGCCGGGGAGCTGTTTTTT
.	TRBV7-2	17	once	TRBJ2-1	CASSFTQGGPIYNEQFF	TGTGCCAGCAGCTTTACCCAGGGGGGTCCAATCTACAATGAGCAGTTCTTC
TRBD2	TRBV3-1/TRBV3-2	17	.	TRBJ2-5	CASSQPSTSGAEETQYF	TGTGCCAGCAGCCAACCGTCGACTAGCGGGGCCGAAGAGACCCAGTACTTC
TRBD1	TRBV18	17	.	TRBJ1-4	CASSPGTGGAGDEKLFF	TGTGCCAGCTCACCGGGAACAGGGGGCGCTGGGGATGAAAAACTGTTTTTT
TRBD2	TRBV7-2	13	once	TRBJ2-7	CASSLSGIYEQYF	TGTGCCAGCAGCTTAAGCGGGATCTACGAGCAGTACTTC
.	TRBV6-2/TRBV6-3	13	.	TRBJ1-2	CASSPPRPWGYTF	TGTGCCAGCAGCCCCCCTAGGCCCTGGGGCTACACCTTC
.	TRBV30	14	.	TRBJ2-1	CAWSVSANNNEQFF	TGTGCCTGGAGTGTATCCGCCAACAACAATGAGCAGTTCTTC